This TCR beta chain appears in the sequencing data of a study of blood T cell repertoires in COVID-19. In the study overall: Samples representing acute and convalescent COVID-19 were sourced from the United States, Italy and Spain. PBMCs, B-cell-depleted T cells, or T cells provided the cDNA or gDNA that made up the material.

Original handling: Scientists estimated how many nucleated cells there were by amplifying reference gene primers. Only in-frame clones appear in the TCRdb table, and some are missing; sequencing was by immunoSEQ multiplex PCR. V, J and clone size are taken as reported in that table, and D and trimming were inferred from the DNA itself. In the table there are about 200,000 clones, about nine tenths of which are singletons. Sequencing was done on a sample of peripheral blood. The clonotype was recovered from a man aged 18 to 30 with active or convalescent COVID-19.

CDR3 coding DNA: TGTGCCAGCAGCGACGGGACAGGGTATGGCTACACCTTC. Protein product: CASSDGTGYGYTF. The chain joins TRBV7-9 to TRBJ1-2; 9 positions match TRBD1. CDR3 length equals 13 residues. Trimming at V came to 5 bases and at J to 5 bases, leaving 3 bases not matched to a gene. CDR1 is SEHNR and CDR2 is FQNEAQ in the germline V gene (reference sequence).